The 26 T cell receptor beta chains reported below all come from one sample, sequenced in a study of a mutant IDH1 vaccine in newly diagnosed glioma. This sample's time point: baseline, week 1 (first vaccination visit). As for treatment: pre-vaccination baseline after standard-of-care therapy. Profiled with immunoSEQ multiplex PCR; TCRdb holds only in-frame clones, not every one. The data show about 66,000 clones, with approximately 86% seen just once and over 2.5% held by the top ten. Sequenced here: PBMCs, sampled from a glioma patient treated with radiotherapy, temozolomide or both. The origin of the receptors is a man aged 25-40 years with glioma.

This chain's CDR3 is CASSEGTGSVYEQYF. CDR3 DNA sequence: TGTGCCAGCAGTGAAGGAACAGGGAGCGTCTACGAGCAGTACTTC. The chain couples TRBV2 to TRBJ2-7; possibly TRBD1 for D (6 bases). The V end lost 1 base, the J end lost 3 bases, and 13 bases lay between the germline ends. The germline CDR1 and CDR2 sequences are SNHLY and FYNNEI. The CDR3 length is 15 residues.

V usage is TRBV6-5 and J usage is TRBJ1-6; tentative D call: TRBD1 (6 bases). The V end lost 6 bases, the J end lost 10 bases, and 16 bases lay between the germline ends. Germline loops: CDR1 MNHEY, CDR2 SVGAGI. The CDR3 is made up of 14 amino acids. The CDR3 here is CASSIQGGGSPLHF. The CDR3 coding sequence is TGTGCCAGCAGCATACAGGGAGGAGGCTCACCCCTCCACTTT.

In its sample, this clone was seen once. A junction boundary mismatches the germline segment, possibly from a read error. Other DNA sequences in this sample translate to the same CDR3. This chain uses TRBV15 with TRBJ2-5, with 11 bases matching TRBD2. Germline lookup yields CDR1 LNHNV and CDR2 YYDKDF (reference sequence). The CDR3 covers 15 residues. The DNA for the CDR3 is TGCGCCACCAGCAGAATTAGCGGGGGGGGAGAGACCCAGTACTTC. Its translation is CATSRISGGGETQYF. The full variable domain, its missing parts supplied by reference TRBV15 and TRBJ2-5, is DAMVIQNPRYQVTQFGKPVTLSCSQTLNHNVMYWYQQKSSQAPKLLFHYYDKDFNNEADTPDNFQSRRPNTSFCFLDIRSPGLGDTAMYLCATSRISGGGETQYFGPGTRLLVL.

The rearrangement joins TRBV7-2 to TRBJ2-7; 7 nucleotides align to TRBD1. The V segment lost 7 bases and the J segment 2 bases; nucleotides outside the gene matches: 8. CDR1 and CDR2 (germline): SGHTA, FQGNSA. The CDR3 consists of 14 residues. CDR3 amino acids: CASNQDRMTYEQYF. The CDR3 region has the DNA TGTGCCAGCAACCAGGACAGGATGACCTACGAGCAGTACTTC. Based on the CDR3 plus reference TRBV7-2 and TRBJ2-7, the full variable domain is GAGVSQSPSNKVTEKGKDVELRCDPISGHTALYWYRQSLGQGLEFLIYFQGNSAPDKSGLPSDRFSAERTGGSVSTLTIQRTQQEDSAVYLCASNQDRMTYEQYFGPGTRLTVT.

The chain carries TRBV2 and TRBJ2-1, with 8 bases aligning to TRBD1. Trimming cost V 6 bases and J 14 bases; bases outside gene matches: 9. The CDR3 loop spans 12 amino acids. Germline CDR1 SNHLY, CDR2 FYNNEI. CDR3 nucleotides: TGTGCCAGCAGCGATGACAGGGGCGTTGAGTTCTTC. Its protein is CASSDDRGVEFF.

The V and J genes are TRBV13 and TRBJ2-3, with 10 bases that match TRBD1. Trimming took 4 bases from V and 3 from J; bases not matched to a gene: 4. Germline lookup yields CDR1 PRHDT and CDR2 FYEKMQ (reference sequence). This CDR3 is 15 amino acids long. In nucleotides, the CDR3 is TGTGCCAGCAGCTCCCGGGACAGGGGAACAGATACGCAGTATTTT. Protein product: CASSSRDRGTDTQYF.

The V and J genes are TRBV5-1 and TRBJ2-1, with 7 bases aligning to TRBD2. The length of the CDR3 is 16 residues. The V gene's germline CDR1 is SGHRS and CDR2 YFSETQ. The ends lost 5 bases at V and 0 bases at J; junction bases unmatched: 8. This CDR3 reads CASSRVAGSSYNEQFF. DNA of the CDR3: TGCGCCAGCAGTCGGGTAGCGGGTAGCTCCTACAATGAGCAGTTCTTC.

The V and J genes are TRBV11-2 and TRBJ2-4; D is unresolved. V lost 5 bases to trimming and J lost 1 base, with 15 bases between them. Germline V gene data show CDR1 as SGHAT and CDR2 as FQNNGV. The CDR3 contains 16 residues. CDR3 sequence: CASSPQNSPAKNIQYF. Here the CDR3 DNA reads TGTGCCAGCAGCCCACAGAACTCCCCGGCCAAAAACATTCAGTACTTC.

V and J are TRBV7-2 and TRBJ2-3; no firm D call. Germline assignment: CDR1 SGHTA and CDR2 FQGNSA. The CDR3 is 14 residues long. V was trimmed by 3 bases and J by 0 bases, leaving 7 bases between them. In DNA, the CDR3 is TGTGCCAGCAGCTTGGGGATTAGCACAGATACGCAGTATTTT. Protein: CASSLGISTDTQYF.

The chain uses TRBV6-6 and TRBJ1-1; TRBD1 matches 7 bases. The ends lost 7 bases at V and 5 bases at J; junction bases unmatched: 10. The CDR3 length is 14 residues. Germline V lookup: CDR1 MNHNY, CDR2 SVGAGI (reference sequence). CDR3: CASTRGGVSTEAFF. In DNA form, the CDR3 reads TGTGCCAGCACTCGAGGGGGCGTGAGTACTGAAGCTTTCTTT.

This clone was observed a few times. J is TRBJ1-1 and V is TRBV6-6, with D possibly TRBD1 on 5 matching bases. V lost 5 bases to trimming and J lost 10 bases, with 11 bases between them. Germline-derived CDR1 and CDR2 are MNHNY and SVGAGI (reference sequence). This CDR3 has 11 residues. In DNA, the CDR3 is TGTGCCAGCAGTACAGGAGTGGGAGCTTTCTTT. Encoded protein: CASSTGVGAFF.

The V gene is TRBV5-1, the J gene TRBJ2-7, with D possibly being TRBD2 (6 bases). CDR1 and CDR2 from the germline V gene are SGHRS and YFSETQ. Trimming took off 5 bases at V and 3 bases at J, with 12 bases between the two ends. CDR3 length: 13 amino acids. The CDR3 nucleotides are TGCGCCAGCAGGTACGTGGGGGGCTACGAGCAGTACTTC. Translating it yields CASRYVGGYEQYF. The entire variable domain, with the rest obtained from reference TRBV5-1 and TRBJ2-7, is as follows: KAGVTQTPRYLIKTRGQQVTLSCSPISGHRSVSWYQQTPGQGLQFLFEYFSETQRNKGNFPGRFSGRQFSNSRSEMNVSTLELGDSALYLCASRYVGGYEQYFGPGTRLTVT.

The gene calls are TRBV10-1 and TRBJ1-1; D is ambiguous. CDR1 is WNHNN, CDR2 SYGVQD, per germline (reference sequence). This CDR3 has 16 residues. V gave up 3 bases and J gave up 0 bases, with 14 bases separating them. This chain's CDR3 is CASSEVGFGMNTEAFF. The DNA for the CDR3 is TGCGCCAGCAGTGAAGTAGGGTTTGGGATGAACACTGAAGCTTTCTTT.

This clone appeared a single time. V usage is TRBV14 and J usage is TRBJ1-6; D might be TRBD1 (5 bases). This CDR3 has 15 amino acids. Trimming pared 4 bases from V and 6 bases from J, leaving 13 bases between. Germline lookup yields CDR1 SGHDN and CDR2 FVKESK. In nucleotides, the CDR3 is TGTGCCAGCAGCCTTCTCCAGGGCGGTAATTCACCCCTCCACTTT. This translates into CASSLLQGGNSPLHF.

This clone was recorded once. The rearrangement uses TRBV19 and TRBJ2-7; 7 bases match TRBD1. V was clipped by 5 bases and J by 3 bases; unmatched bases: 13. The CDR3 has 16 residues. CDR1 is LNHDA and CDR2 is SQIVND in the germline V gene (reference sequence). The CDR3 DNA is TGTGCCAGTAGTCCCCCGAGGGACAGCCTCATCTACGAGCAGTACTTC. It is translated as CASSPPRDSLIYEQYF.

The genes are TRBV14 and TRBJ2-5; no clear D. This CDR3 is built from 16 residues. CDR1 and CDR2 (germline): SGHDN, FVKESK. The V gene lost 1 base and the J gene lost 4 bases, with 16 bases spanning the gap. For the CDR3, the DNA is TGTGCCAGCAGCCAAGGTCTTTATTTTGGGGTAGAGACCCAGTACTTC. It translates to CASSQGLYFGVETQYF.

The V call is TRBV2, the J call TRBJ1-1; TRBD1 might be the D (5 bases). V was shortened by 5 bases and J by 1 base, with 11 bases between the two germline ends. The CDR3 has 14 residues. Germline loops: CDR1 SNHLY, CDR2 FYNNEI. The CDR3 spells CASSPGPANTEAFF. As DNA, the CDR3 is TGTGCCAGCAGTCCGGGACCGGCGAACACTGAAGCTTTCTTT. The whole variable domain, remainder taken from reference TRBV2 and TRBJ1-1, is EPEVTQTPSHQVTQMGQEVILRCVPISNHLYFYWYRQILGQKVEFLVSFYNNEISEKSEIFDDQFSVERPDGSNFTLKIRSTKLEDSAMYFCASSPGPANTEAFFGQGTRLTVV.

This clone was seen more than once but under ten times. CDR3 in amino acids: CASSQAEGAAFF. The CDR3 nucleotides are TGCGCCAGCAGCCAAGCGGAAGGGGCTGCTTTCTTT. J is TRBJ1-1 and V is TRBV4-1; TRBD1 might be the D (5 bases). This CDR3 is 12 amino acids long. Germline V gene sequence: CDR1 MGHRA, CDR2 YSYEKL. V was shortened by 1 base and J by 11 bases, with 11 bases between the two germline ends.

The chain couples TRBV7-6 to TRBJ1-3; maybe TRBD1 (5 bases). V was clipped by 5 bases and J by 2 bases, with 13 bases between them. The germline V gene encodes CDR1 SGHVS and CDR2 FNYEAQ. The CDR3 totals 15 residues. CDR3 protein: CASSLGPLAGNTIYF. CDR3 sequence (DNA): TGTGCCAGCAGCCTGGGACCGCTTGCTGGAAACACCATATATTTT.

The chain couples TRBV19 to TRBJ2-3; either TRBD1 or TRBD2 may fit D (5 bases each). Per germline, CDR1 LNHDA and CDR2 SQIVND (reference sequence). This CDR3 spans 15 amino acids. V lost 2 bases, J lost 6 bases, and 15 bases lay in between. CDR3 coding DNA: TGTGCCAGTAGTATAAAGCGGACGGGACGCGATACGCAGTATTTT. This sequence encodes CASSIKRTGRDTQYF.

This chain joins TRBV19 and TRBJ2-6; D gene uncertain. This CDR3 has 13 amino acids. CDR1 and CDR2 from the germline V gene are LNHDA and SQIVND (reference sequence). Between the trimmed V and J ends, which lost 10 bases and 1 base, there was a span of 8 bases. The CDR3 reads CATHPSGANVLTF. The CDR3 DNA reads as TGTGCCACCCATCCATCTGGGGCCAACGTCCTGACTTTC.

The chain uses TRBV6-5 and TRBJ1-2; 7 bases are a match to TRBD1. Germline V CDR1 and CDR2: MNHEY, SVGAGI. The junction had 13 bases not matched to a gene; V was cut back by 6 bases and J by 9 bases. This CDR3 is 14 amino acids long. The CDR3 nucleotides are TGTGCCAGCAGCTGGAGACAGGGCGGGAAGAGCTACACCTTC. It codes for CASSWRQGGKSYTF.

The V call is TRBV2, the J call TRBJ2-7; D call uncertain. This CDR3 spans 12 amino acids. V dropped 8 bases and J dropped 2 bases, with 10 bases sitting between them. Germline-derived CDR1 and CDR2 are SNHLY and FYNNEI. In DNA, the CDR3 is TGTGCCAGCCTTCCACAAACCTACGAGCAGTACTTC. Amino acids: CASLPQTYEQYF. Based on the CDR3 plus reference TRBV2 and TRBJ2-7, the full variable domain is EPEVTQTPSHQVTQMGQEVILRCVPISNHLYFYWYRQILGQKVEFLVSFYNNEISEKSEIFDDQFSVERPDGSNFTLKIRSTKLEDSAMYFCASLPQTYEQYFGPGTRLTVT.

The chain has TRBV11-2 and TRBJ2-1, with 8 bases lining up with TRBD2. CDR3 length: 16 amino acids. The J segment lost 0 bases and the V segment lost 2 bases, leaving 3 bases of the junction unmatched. Germline V lookup: CDR1 SGHAT, CDR2 FQNNGV. This chain's CDR3 is CASSLYGGVSYNEQFF. Written as DNA, the CDR3 is TGTGCCAGCAGCTTATACGGGGGGGTCTCCTACAATGAGCAGTTCTTC.

The table lists this clone with a few counts. V and J are TRBV29-1 and TRBJ2-3; possible D gene TRBD2, 7 bases. The V end lost 3 bases, the J end lost 0 bases, and 13 bases lay between the germline ends. This CDR3 region has 15 residues. The germline V gene encodes CDR1 SQVTM and CDR2 ANQGSEA. This chain's CDR3 is CSVDGGGPSTDTQYF. The CDR3 bases are TGCAGCGTTGATGGCGGGGGCCCCAGCACAGATACGCAGTATTTT.

V is TRBV9 and J is TRBJ1-2; D perhaps matches TRBD1 (5 bases). Trimming pared 3 bases from V and 6 bases from J, leaving 12 bases between. The CDR3 spans 13 residues. The germline V gene encodes CDR1 SGDLS and CDR2 YYNGEE. The CDR3 DNA reads as TGTGCCAGCAGCGCCGGGGCTTCCGATGGCTACACCTTC. The encoded protein is CASSAGASDGYTF.